Listed below are T cell receptor beta chains from one sample, sequenced in a study of cytomegalovirus exposure and HLA in healthy donors. The data were produced by immunoSEQ multiplex PCR, yet TCRdb's version contains in-frame clones alone and is incomplete. In the table there are about 110,000 clones, 79% of which are singletons. The source material was PBMCs. These receptors were obtained from a woman between 18 and 30 years old in good health and CMV-seropositive. Each CDR3 is given with its conserved first and last residue. The D gene is left open where the match is weak. Some rows mark clone size as missing; the rest say once, few, many or name a class of expanded clone.

length: 16
size: -
V: TRBV7-6
D: -
J: TRBJ1-1
CDR3: CASSRTKGKGSDEAFF
DNA: TGTGCCAGCAGCCGGACTAAGGGTAAGGGGAGCGATGAAGCTTTCTTT

length: 14
size: -
V: TRBV7-3
D: -
J: TRBJ1-1
CDR3: CASSLTAGNTEAFF
DNA: TGTGCCAGCAGCTTAACGGCAGGGAACACTGAAGCTTTCTTT

length: 15
size: -
V: TRBV27
D: -
J: TRBJ2-7
CDR3: CASSLRLGTPYEQYF
DNA: TGTGCCAGCAGTTTAAGACTCGGGACACCCTACGAGCAGTACTTC

length: 15
size: once
V: TRBV4-1
D: TRBD2
J: TRBJ2-1
CDR3: CASTRLAGVHNEQFF
DNA: TGCGCCAGCACGAGACTAGCGGGAGTTCACAATGAGCAGTTCTTC

length: 14
size: -
V: TRBV4-1
D: -
J: TRBJ1-1
CDR3: CASSRRDMNTEAFF
DNA: TGCGCCAGCAGCCGACGGGACATGAACACTGAAGCTTTCTTT

length: 13
size: -
V: TRBV28
D: TRBD2
J: TRBJ2-1
CDR3: CASRILAENEQFF
DNA: TGTGCCAGCAGGATACTAGCGGAGAATGAGCAGTTCTTC

length: 12
size: -
V: TRBV9
D: -
J: TRBJ1-3
CDR3: CASSHFGDTIYF
DNA: TGTGCCAGCAGCCACTTCGGGGACACCATATATTTT

length: 14
size: few
V: TRBV5-1
D: -
J: TRBJ2-5
CDR3: CASSLRPGQETQYF
DNA: TGCGCCAGCAGCTTGAGGCCGGGGCAAGAGACCCAGTACTTC

length: 12
size: -
V: TRBV6-6
D: -
J: TRBJ2-7
CDR3: CASSYSNQGQYF
DNA: TGTGCCAGCAGTTACTCGAACCAGGGGCAGTACTTC

length: 17
size: -
V: TRBV5-1
D: TRBD1
J: TRBJ1-4
CDR3: CASSRWGQGASDEKLFF
DNA: TGCGCCAGCAGCCGTTGGGGACAGGGGGCCTCGGATGAAAAACTGTTTTTT

length: 15
size: -
V: TRBV21-1
D: -
J: TRBJ2-7
CDR3: CASSKDGRDSYEQYF
DNA: TGTGCCAGCAGCAAAGATGGGCGGGACTCCTACGAGCAGTACTTC

length: 11
size: -
V: TRBV2
D: -
J: TRBJ2-2
CDR3: CASRGGGELFF
DNA: TGTGCCAGCAGGGGGGGCGGGGAGCTGTTTTTT

length: 12
size: -
V: TRBV5-3
D: TRBD2
J: TRBJ2-3
CDR3: CARSTRTSAQYF
DNA: TGTGCCAGAAGCACCAGGACTAGTGCGCAGTATTTT

length: 16
size: -
V: TRBV21-1
D: -
J: TRBJ2-7
CDR3: CASSKGASGIENEQYF
DNA: TGTGCCAGCAGCAAAGGGGCTAGCGGGATCGAAAACGAGCAGTACTTC

length: 14
size: -
V: TRBV6-6
D: -
J: TRBJ1-1
CDR3: CASSGAEGWTEAFF
DNA: TGTGCCAGCTCCGGCGCTGAGGGATGGACTGAAGCTTTCTTT

length: 15
size: -
V: TRBV4-1
D: -
J: TRBJ1-1
CDR3: CASSQANSMNTEAFF
DNA: TGCGCCAGCAGCCAAGCGAACAGCATGAACACTGAAGCTTTCTTT

length: 13
size: -
V: TRBV19
D: TRBD1
J: TRBJ1-6
CDR3: CASRDRGPLALHF
DNA: TGTGCCTCTCGGGACAGGGGCCCATTGGCCCTCCACTTT

length: 14
size: -
V: TRBV7-9
D: TRBD2
J: TRBJ2-7
CDR3: CASSSVGGPPEQYF
DNA: TGTGCCAGCAGCTCGGTGGGAGGGCCCCCCGAGCAGTACTTC

length: 13
size: -
V: TRBV7-4
D: -
J: TRBJ1-2
CDR3: CASIEDRSYGYTF
DNA: TGTGCCAGCATCGAAGACAGGAGCTATGGCTACACCTTC

length: 13
size: -
V: TRBV7-6
D: -
J: TRBJ2-3
CDR3: CASSFKLADTQYF
DNA: TGTGCCAGCAGCTTTAAGCTAGCAGATACGCAGTATTTT

length: 12
size: -
V: TRBV27
D: -
J: TRBJ2-2
CDR3: CASSPGAGELFF
DNA: TGTGCCAGCAGTCCGGGGGCCGGGGAGCTGTTTTTT

length: 15
size: -
V: TRBV5-1
D: -
J: TRBJ2-5
CDR3: CASSGGAGAGETQYF
DNA: TGCGCCAGCAGCGGGGGGGCAGGGGCAGGAGAGACCCAGTACTTC

length: 16
size: -
V: TRBV7-9
D: TRBD2
J: TRBJ2-5
CDR3: CASSLVGSGPEETQYF
DNA: TGTGCCAGCAGCTTAGTGGGTAGCGGGCCCGAAGAGACCCAGTACTTC

length: 16
size: -
V: TRBV19
D: TRBD2
J: TRBJ2-7
CDR3: CASSITSGRASYEQYF
DNA: TGTGCCAGTAGTATAACTAGCGGGAGGGCCTCGTACGAGCAGTACTTC

length: 15
size: -
V: TRBV5-4
D: TRBD2
J: TRBJ2-7
CDR3: CASSLEGLVLQGQYF
DNA: TGTGCCAGCAGCTTAGAGGGACTAGTGCTACAGGGGCAGTACTTC

length: 16
size: -
V: TRBV19
D: -
J: TRBJ1-3
CDR3: CASSIILTRSGNTIYF
DNA: TGTGCCAGTAGTATAATTTTGACTCGCTCTGGAAACACCATATATTTT

length: 13
size: once
V: TRBV6-1
D: TRBD1
J: TRBJ1-1
CDR3: CAGQTGVGTEAFF
DNA: TGTGCCGGCCAGACAGGGGTGGGCACTGAAGCTTTCTTT

length: 15
size: -
V: TRBV7-6
D: -
J: TRBJ1-2
CDR3: CASSPRTSSGYGYTF
DNA: TGTGCCAGCAGCCCTCGGACCTCAAGCGGCTATGGCTACACCTTC

length: 15
size: few
V: TRBV27
D: TRBD2
J: TRBJ2-7
CDR3: CASSSPGTSIYEQYF
DNA: TGTGCCAGCAGTTCCCCCGGGACTAGTATTTACGAGCAGTACTTC

length: 14
size: -
V: TRBV7-9
D: -
J: TRBJ1-1
CDR3: CASSSRTGNTEAFF
DNA: TGTGCCAGCAGCTCCCGTACAGGGAACACTGAAGCTTTCTTT

length: 16
size: -
V: TRBV28
D: TRBD1
J: TRBJ2-7
CDR3: CASSLVPGQGSYEQYF
DNA: TGTGCCAGCAGTTTAGTTCCCGGACAGGGGTCCTACGAGCAGTACTTC

length: 17
size: -
V: TRBV5-4
D: TRBD1
J: TRBJ1-1
CDR3: CASSSDRAYYIDTEAFF
DNA: TGTGCCAGCAGCTCGGACAGGGCTTATTATATAGACACTGAAGCTTTCTTT

length: 17
size: -
V: TRBV18
D: TRBD1
J: TRBJ2-7
CDR3: CASSPLLTGTEPYEQYF
DNA: TGTGCCAGCTCACCACTACTCACCGGGACAGAGCCCTACGAGCAGTACTTC

length: 15
size: -
V: TRBV27
D: -
J: TRBJ2-7
CDR3: CASSPMGVSSYEQYF
DNA: TGTGCCAGCAGTCCCATGGGCGTAAGCTCCTACGAGCAGTACTTC

length: 15
size: few
V: TRBV18
D: TRBD1
J: TRBJ1-1
CDR3: CASSPGQAMNTEAFF
DNA: TGTGCCAGCTCACCCGGACAGGCAATGAACACTGAAGCTTTCTTT

length: 13
size: -
V: TRBV5-1
D: -
J: TRBJ2-7
CDR3: CASREDGSYEQYF
DNA: TGCGCCAGCAGGGAGGACGGCTCCTACGAGCAGTACTTC

length: 15
size: -
V: TRBV21-1
D: -
J: TRBJ2-3
CDR3: CARTPGLAATDTQYF
DNA: TGTGCCAGGACTCCGGGACTAGCGGCCACAGATACGCAGTATTTT

length: 13
size: -
V: TRBV28
D: -
J: TRBJ2-5
CDR3: CASSRTYQETQYF
DNA: TGTGCCAGCAGTCGGACATACCAAGAGACCCAGTACTTC

length: 16
size: -
V: TRBV5-1
D: -
J: TRBJ2-5
CDR3: CASSLGVGGIQETQYF
DNA: TGCGCCAGCAGCTTGGGGGTAGGGGGTATCCAAGAGACCCAGTACTTC

length: 13
size: -
V: TRBV11-3
D: -
J: TRBJ2-7
CDR3: CASSLGGNDEQYF
DNA: TGTGCCAGCAGCTTGGGGGGTAACGACGAGCAGTACTTC

length: 12
size: -
V: TRBV5-8
D: TRBD2
J: TRBJ2-7
CDR3: CASSLGLAEEYF
DNA: TGTGCCAGCAGCCTCGGACTAGCGGAGGAGTACTTC

length: 16
size: -
V: TRBV10-3
D: TRBD1
J: TRBJ2-5
CDR3: CAISDPPDRGQETQYF
DNA: TGTGCCATCAGTGACCCTCCCGACAGGGGGCAAGAGACCCAGTACTTC

length: 15
size: -
V: TRBV5-1
D: TRBD1
J: TRBJ2-1
CDR3: CASSLAGQGDNEQFF
DNA: TGCGCCAGCAGCTTGGCGGGACAGGGAGACAATGAGCAGTTCTTC

length: 14
size: few
V: TRBV4-1
D: -
J: TRBJ1-5
CDR3: CASSQALTSQPQHF
DNA: TGCGCCAGCAGCCAAGCCCTGACAAGTCAGCCCCAGCATTTT

length: 11
size: once
V: TRBV2
D: -
J: TRBJ1-5
CDR3: CASSLNQPQHF
DNA: TGTGCCAGCAGTCTCAATCAGCCCCAGCATTTT